This T cell receptor (beta chain) was captured in a study of shared clonotypes between healthy human individuals. With regard to this clone: Antigen specificity is unknown.

Study findings and constraints: Sequencing depth was expected to affect clonotype sharing among donors. Relative to their counterparts shared across all four donors, non-shared clonotypes exhibited diminished generation probabilities.

Study donors comprised healthy, HIV-negative adults devoid of recent acute infection or vaccination. CD8 memory merged CD45RO+ cells and CCR7-negative CD45RA+ TemRA cells into one population. CDR1 and CDR2 (germline): LGHNA, YSLEER. The CDR3 runs 18 residues. After removal of 1 base from V and 5 bases from J, the junction contained 14 bases not matched to a gene. TCRdb's copy holds only in-frame clones and misses some; the assay was immunoSEQ multiplex PCR. The sample yields 650,000 to 700,000 clones, roughly 88% seen once. This chain joins TRBV4-3 and TRBJ2-1, with 7 bases lining up with TRBD2. The receptor was isolated from a man between 18 and 35 years old in good health. Some clones in this sample may be carry-over from other donors' samples. What was sequenced was memory CD8+ T cells from PBMCs. Documented subset: CD45RO+ cells pooled with CCR7-negative TemRA cells. The CDR3 region is CASSQANLGEGRDNEQFF. The CDR3 bases are TGCGCCAGCAGCCAAGCCAATTTGGGGGAGGGAAGGGACAATGAGCAGTTCTTC.